Included here is one T cell receptor beta chain sequence, with context. Its antigen is currently unknown. The sample originates from a study of CD8+ T cells in alopecia areata. Overall study context: Tofacitinib treatment spanned 6 to 18 months, with 6 months off drug afterward. Study outcomes and limitations: TCR sharing was clearer in mice than between patients, perhaps partly owing to patient HLA diversity.

The study team obtained lesional scalp punch biopsies and peripheral blood from alopecia areata patients. The CDR3 spans 14 residues. Germline V gene lookup returns CDR1 MNHNY and CDR2 SVGAGI (reference sequence). The ends were cut back, 8 bases at V and 0 bases at J, with 11 bases in the middle. It was cDNA, reverse transcribed from extracted RNA, that served as the sequencing template. Some clones are missing from TCRdb's copy, which holds only in-frame ones; the method was immunoSEQ multiplex PCR. Found here are roughly 130,000 clones, roughly three fifths of them singletons; the top ten hold under 5%.

This chain connects TRBV6-6 to TRBJ1-5; D is ambiguous. The source material was CD4+ T cells sorted from blood, sampled at week 0. This TCR came from a human donor with alopecia areata. DNA of the CDR3: TGTGCCAGCGCGCAGCGGGCTAGCAATCAGCCCCAGCATTTT. Translated: CASAQRASNQPQHF.